This T cell receptor (beta chain) was sequenced during a study of T cells after yellow fever vaccination. This clonotype was detected only a few times. It was through 5'RACE template switching that TCR cDNA was made, with a universal primer site and UMIs added. Each CDR3 protein is one row after TCRdb ran MiXCR on the 5' RACE reads. The sample records over 65,000 distinct CDR3 sequences, 10% to 15% being singletons. Here the sequenced sample was CD8+ T cells not binding an NS4B(214-222) dextramer, sorted from PBMCs, taken more than 20 days after the first yellow fever vaccination. The source is a man younger than 35 who received the YFV17D yellow fever vaccine.

The CDR3 is CASSLSGFGYRNEQFF. The CDR3 DNA reads TGTGCCAGCAGTTTATCGGGGTTTGGATATCGCAATGAGCAGTTCTTC. The chain uses TRBV27 and TRBJ2-1; no definite D call. CDR3 size: 16 residues. Germline V gives CDR1 MNHEY, CDR2 SMNVEV (reference sequence). V was pared by 0 bases and J by 6 bases, with 15 bases between.